These 18 T cell receptor beta chains came from one sample sequenced in a study of blood T cells in healthy people across ages. Combining a sample-barcoded 5' primer with a J-beta primer mix, a second PCR ran for roughly 7 to 12 cycles. MiXCR, run by TCRdb on the 5' RACE reads, gives a single entry per CDR3 protein. The table shows more than 1 million distinct CDR3 sequences, with less than 50% occurring only once. Sequencing was carried out using blood. The receptors come from an older woman in good health.

This clonotype has only one observation. The gene calls are TRBV28 and TRBJ2-5; TRBD1 aligns across 7 bases. Germline values: CDR1 MDHEN, CDR2 SYDVKM. The CDR3 has 15 amino acids. After removal of 5 bases from V and 6 bases from J, the junction contained 12 bases not matched to a gene. The CDR3 region has the DNA TGTGCCAGCAGTGGTCGACAGGGTGGGGTACAGACCCAGTACTTC. It specifies CASSGRQGGVQTQYF.

The chain employs TRBV6-1 and TRBJ2-3, with 7 bases matching TRBD1. V dropped 7 bases and J dropped 6; count of bases not matched to a gene: 13. This CDR3 is 15 amino acids long. CDR1 is MNHNS and CDR2 is SASEGT in the germline V gene. CDR3 sequence (DNA): TGTGCCAGCAAAAAAGGACAGGCGATCCTGGATACGCAGTATTTT. Its translation: CASKKGQAILDTQYF.

This clonotype was seen only a few times. The chain is built from TRBV19 and TRBJ2-5; 8 bases map to TRBD2. This CDR3 is 14 amino acids long. Germline V lookup: CDR1 LNHDA, CDR2 SQIVND (reference sequence). The trim removed 1 base at V and 5 bases at J, leaving 3 bases unmatched. CDR3 protein: CASSIAGGLETQYF. In DNA, the CDR3 is TGTGCCAGTAGTATAGCGGGAGGGTTGGAGACCCAGTACTTC.

The chain recombines TRBV4-2 with TRBJ1-1; D unclear. CDR1 and CDR2 from the germline V gene are LGHNA and YNFKEQ. This CDR3 spans 15 amino acids. The germline V and J ends were trimmed by 1 base and 1 base, with 10 bases remaining between them. The CDR3 nucleotides read TGTGCCAGCAGCCAAGTTGACATAAGGAACACTGAAGCTTTCTTT. Its protein product is CASSQVDIRNTEAFF.

The genes are TRBV29-1 and TRBJ2-5, with unresolved D. The DNA end lines up better with TRBJ2-7; the J call may be wrong. The V gene's germline CDR1 is SQVTM and CDR2 ANQGSEA. This CDR3 comprises 15 residues. CDR3 loop: CSVEGAKVWPYEQYF. CDR3 coding DNA: TGCAGCGTTGAAGGTGCCAAGGTATGGCCCTACGAGCAGTACTTC.

The chain links TRBV12-3 or TRBV12-4 to TRBJ2-1; D call uncertain. Trimming left V 5 bases short and J 7 bases short, with 18 bases between. The CDR3 covers 15 residues. The CDR3 here is CASSLGIQGENEQFF. For the CDR3, the DNA is TGTGCCAGCAGTCTAGGAATCCAAGGCGAAAATGAGCAGTTCTTC.

The gene calls are TRBV5-1 and TRBJ2-3; TRBD1 agrees at 11 bases. CDR1 SGHRS and CDR2 YFSETQ come from the germline V gene. With V trimmed by 4 bases and J by 4 bases, 5 bases remained unmatched. CDR3 length: 15 amino acids. The CDR3 spells CASSPDRGQSDTQYF. As DNA, the CDR3 is TGCGCCAGCAGCCCGGACAGGGGGCAGTCAGATACGCAGTATTTT.

The chain is built from TRBV24-1 and TRBJ2-5; 10 nucleotides line up with TRBD2. V lost 4 bases, J lost 1 base, and 2 bases stayed unmatched. Per the germline V gene, CDR1 is KGHDR and CDR2 is SFDVKD. This CDR3 is built from 15 residues. The CDR3 reads CATSEGLALQETQYF. The DNA of the CDR3 is TGTGCCACCAGTGAGGGACTAGCGCTCCAAGAGACCCAGTACTTC.

This clonotype was picked up one time. A clone one base away is much larger, so this may be a read error. The chain joins TRBV18 to TRBJ2-5; 8 bases line up with TRBD2. V lost 3 bases and J lost 2; bases outside the gene matches: 8. The CDR3 extends over 16 amino acids. Germline assignment: CDR1 KGHSH and CDR2 LQKENI. The CDR3 sequence is CASSPRCGTSQETQYF. CDR3 nucleotides: TGTGCCAGCTCACCGAGGTGCGGGACTAGTCAAGAGACCCAGTACTTC.

Concerning this clonotype: Mismatch with germline at one junction end may stem from a read error. J is TRBJ2-3 and V is TRBV20-1; 7 bases map to TRBD2. The CDR3 is 13 residues long. In germline, CDR1 is DFQATT, CDR2 SNEGSKA (reference sequence). The DNA of the CDR3 is TGCAGTCCTAGCGGCGGGAGTACAGATACGCAGTATTTT. Translation gives CSPSGGSTDTQYF.

This clonotype showed up just a few times. V is TRBV12-3 or TRBV12-4 and J is TRBJ2-1; TRBD2 might be the D (6 bases). V was cut by 0 bases and J by 15 bases, with 12 bases left in between. This CDR3 is 12 amino acids long. The CDR3, as DNA: TGTGCCAGCAGTTTAGCGAGGCGGGGCAGGTTCTTC. It encodes CASSLARRGRFF.

This rearrangement joins TRBV27 to TRBJ1-4; D might be TRBD1 (6 bases). V was cut by 4 bases and J by 13 bases, with 16 bases left in between. This CDR3 is 13 amino acids long. The germline CDR1 and CDR2 sequences are MNHEY and SMNVEV (reference sequence). The CDR3 loop is CASSSSRQARLFF. CDR3 nucleotide sequence: TGTGCCAGCAGTTCATCCCGACAGGCTAGACTGTTTTTT.

Only a few counts were recorded for this clonotype. The J gene is TRBJ2-1, the V gene TRBV6-6, with TRBD2 matching over 11 bases. Germline V gene data show CDR1 as MNHNY and CDR2 as SVGAGI (reference sequence). V lost 7 bases, J lost 6 bases, and 8 bases stayed unmatched. CDR3 length: 15 amino acids. CDR3 sequence (DNA): TGTGCCAGCAACTCCATAGCGGGAGGGCCCAATGAGCAGTTCTTC. Protein sequence: CASNSIAGGPNEQFF.

The genes are TRBV20-1 and TRBJ2-1, with 10 bases matching TRBD2. This CDR3 contains 13 residues. The germline V gene encodes CDR1 DFQATT and CDR2 SNEGSKA (reference sequence). The CDR3, as DNA: TGCAGCCTTCTGGGACTAGCGACCCATGAGCAGTTCTTC. Translating gives CSLLGLATHEQFF.

This clonotype was seen a handful of times. This chain uses TRBV6-5 with TRBJ1-1; 9 bases map to TRBD1. This CDR3 region has 14 residues. Germline V gene data show CDR1 as MNHEY and CDR2 as SVGAGI. The trim removed 3 bases at V and 5 bases at J, leaving 4 bases unmatched. In DNA form, the CDR3 reads TGTGCCAGCAGTTATCGGACAGGGGCGACTGAAGCTTTCTTT. Protein: CASSYRTGATEAFF.

The chain recombines TRBV7-9 with TRBJ2-7; D may be TRBD1 (6 bases). Germline CDR1 reads SEHNR; CDR2 reads FQNEAQ (reference sequence). The CDR3 has 15 amino acids. Trimming left V 2 bases short and J 5 bases short, with 16 bases between. The CDR3 DNA sequence: TGTGCCAGCAGCTTATCCCTCAGGGGATCCAACGAGCAGTACTTC. Translation: CASSLSLRGSNEQYF.

Only a few counts were recorded for this clonotype. The V gene is TRBV20-1, the J gene TRBJ2-1; 7 bases map to TRBD1. V dropped 8 bases and J dropped 9; count of bases not matched to a gene: 10. The CDR3 has 12 amino acids. The V gene's germline CDR1 is DFQATT and CDR2 SNEGSKA (reference sequence). The CDR3 is CSTTKTGSEQFF. The CDR3 DNA is TGCAGTACAACTAAGACAGGGAGTGAGCAGTTCTTC.

This clonotype was seen more than once but under ten times. J is TRBJ1-5 and V is TRBV6-2 or TRBV6-3, with D possibly TRBD1 on 6 matching bases. Germline V gene lookup returns CDR1 MNHEY and CDR2 SVGEGT. The CDR3 spans 14 residues. DNA for the CDR3: TGTTCCGCGGGGGGGGCTTATAGCAATCAGCCCCAGCATTTT. Amino acids: CSAGGAYSNQPQHF.